The next 27 T cell receptor beta chains were all read from a single sample in a study of cytomegalovirus exposure and HLA in healthy donors. The PCR employed 60 Vbeta primers together with 13 Jbeta primers. Produced via immunoSEQ multiplex PCR; TCRdb's table is partial and in-frame only. The table records nearly 300,000 clones, 75% to 90% of them present only once. The sequencing sample was made of PBMCs. The receptors here all came from a man aged 40-49 years in good health and CMV-seropositive.

V and J are TRBV5-3 and TRBJ2-7; 12 bases agree with TRBD2. TRBV5-3 is an ORF, and what it does is uncertain. The CDR3 covers 12 residues. V shed 3 bases, J shed 11 bases, and the junction held 3 bases outside the gene matches. DNA for the CDR3: TGTGCCAGAAGCTCGACTAGCGGGAGAAAGTACTTC. Translation: CARSSTSGRKYF.

This chain uses TRBV6-6 with TRBJ1-1; D uncertain. Germline values: CDR1 MNHNY, CDR2 SVGAGI (reference sequence). CDR3 length: 13 amino acids. Deletions cut 6 bases from V and 1 base from J, with 9 bases between. CDR3 sequence reads: CASSPSGNTEAFF. As DNA, the CDR3 is TGTGCCAGCAGCCCCTCGGGGAACACTGAAGCTTTCTTT.

V and J are TRBV18 and TRBJ2-7; D is possibly TRBD1 (5 bases). Germline CDR1 KGHSH, CDR2 LQKENI. The ends were cut back, 2 bases at V and 3 bases at J, with 8 bases in the middle. The CDR3 consists of 13 residues. CDR3 in DNA: TGTGCCAGCTCACCAGGGGCGAACTACGAGCAGTACTTC. Translation: CASSPGANYEQYF.

In this sample, this clone turned up a few times. This chain joins TRBV6-5 and TRBJ1-1, with TRBD1 as a possible D gene (6 bases). CDR3 size: 14 residues. Trimming took 7 bases from V and 5 from J, leaving 17 bases between them. CDR1 and CDR2 from the germline V gene are MNHEY and SVGAGI. CDR3 bases: TGTGCCAGCATTCGGCCAGGGGAAGGGACTGAAGCTTTCTTT. It yields the protein CASIRPGEGTEAFF.

J is TRBJ2-1 and V is TRBV6-5; 9 nucleotides align to TRBD1. The CDR3 totals 14 residues. With 4 bases clipped from V and 4 bases from J, the junction kept 2 bases outside the gene matches. Germline V gene lookup returns CDR1 MNHEY and CDR2 SVGAGI. CDR3 sequence reads: CASSWTGAYNEQFF. The DNA for the CDR3 is TGTGCCAGCAGTTGGACAGGGGCGTACAATGAGCAGTTCTTC.

The CDR3 spells CASSFSRTERETQYF. The CDR3, as DNA: TGTGCCAGCAGCTTTTCTCGGACAGAACGAGAGACCCAGTACTTC. This chain links TRBV7-9 with TRBJ2-5, with D possibly matching TRBD1 (6 bases). With 3 bases removed from V and 4 bases from J, the gap between germline ends came to 15 bases. CDR1 SEHNR and CDR2 FQNEAQ come from the germline V gene (reference sequence). This CDR3 is 15 amino acids long.

The chain uses TRBV28 and TRBJ2-1, with D perhaps TRBD2 (6 bases). Germline V gene data show CDR1 as MDHEN and CDR2 as SYDVKM. Trimming took off 8 bases at V and 6 bases at J, with 26 bases between the two ends. This CDR3 contains 17 residues. The CDR3 sequence: CASGGTWGGRRPNEQFF. As DNA, the CDR3 is TGTGCCAGCGGCGGGACTTGGGGCGGCCGGCGACCCAATGAGCAGTTCTTC.

This chain joins TRBV2 and TRBJ2-7, with D unresolved. CDR1 SNHLY and CDR2 FYNNEI come from the germline V gene. CDR3 length: 12 amino acids. V dropped 6 bases and J dropped 4 bases, with 10 bases sitting between them. The CDR3 region has the DNA TGTGCCAGCAGGATTACAGAGTACGAGCAGTACTTC. Protein product: CASRITEYEQYF.

This clone was recorded once. This chain links TRBV4-2 with TRBJ1-3; 9 bases match TRBD1. Germline lookup yields CDR1 LGHNA and CDR2 YNFKEQ. The CDR3 has 18 amino acids. The ends lost 2 bases at V and 2 bases at J; junction bases unmatched: 10. CDR3 residues: CASSQKGGRQGAGNTIYF. The CDR3 coding sequence is TGTGCCAGCAGCCAAAAGGGAGGCAGACAGGGGGCTGGAAACACCATATATTTT.

V gene TRBV9 combines with J gene TRBJ2-1, with D possibly being TRBD1 (6 bases). Trimming pared 4 bases from V and 6 bases from J, leaving 8 bases between. The CDR3 runs 12 residues. Germline V gives CDR1 SGDLS, CDR2 YYNGEE. DNA for the CDR3: TGTGCCAGCAGCTACAGGGTCAATGAGCAGTTCTTC. Translated: CASSYRVNEQFF. Variable domain in full (rest from reference TRBV9 and TRBJ2-1): DSGVTQTPKHLITATGQRVTLRCSPRSGDLSVYWYQQSLDQGLQFLIQYYNGEERAKGNILERFSAQQFPDLHSELNLSSLELGDSALYFCASSYRVNEQFFGPGTRLTVL.

This clone showed up just once. The V call is TRBV27, the J call TRBJ2-7; TRBD2 aligns across 8 bases. Germline loops: CDR1 MNHEY, CDR2 SMNVEV (reference sequence). Unmatched junction bases numbered 12, after V lost 4 bases and J lost 4 bases. CDR3 length: 16 residues. CDR3 DNA sequence: TGTGCCAGCAGTTCTACCTTCGGGGGGGGGTTGTACGAGCAGTACTTC. Protein sequence: CASSSTFGGGLYEQYF.

The V call is TRBV6-5, the J call TRBJ2-7; the D is unclear. The CDR3 length is 13 residues. Trimming cost V 3 bases and J 6 bases, with 12 bases left between them. The V gene's germline CDR1 is MNHEY and CDR2 SVGAGI. The CDR3 DNA reads as TGTGCCAGCAGTTATGGCAGGTCTGTCGAGCAGTACTTC. Translated: CASSYGRSVEQYF.

A remark on this clone: Germline is not matched at one junction end, which may reflect a read error. This chain links TRBV7-9 with TRBJ1-1; tentatively, D is TRBD1 (6 bases). The germline CDR1 and CDR2 sequences are SEHNR and FQNEAQ (reference sequence). This CDR3 region has 15 residues. CDR3 sequence: CSSSDRDRLNTEAFF. CDR3 bases: TGTTCCAGCAGCGACCGAGACAGGTTGAACACTGAAGCTTTCTTT.

The chain carries TRBV19 and TRBJ2-7; D is perhaps TRBD1 (6 bases). V was shortened by 4 bases and J by 7 bases, with 14 bases between the two germline ends. This CDR3 is built from 13 residues. The germline V gene encodes CDR1 LNHDA and CDR2 SQIVND (reference sequence). This CDR3 reads CASSRDTLLEQYF. In DNA, the CDR3 is TGTGCCAGTAGTAGGGACACCCTATTGGAGCAGTACTTC. The full variable domain, its missing parts supplied by reference TRBV19 and TRBJ2-7, is DGGITQSPKYLFRKEGQNVTLSCEQNLNHDAMYWYRQDPGQGLRLIYYSQIVNDFQKGDIAEGYSVSREKKESFPLTVTSAQKNPTAFYLCASSRDTLLEQYFGPGTRLTVT.

The genes are TRBV19 and TRBJ1-1; 8 nucleotides agree with TRBD1. CDR3 length equals 15 residues. V gave up 4 bases and J gave up 0 bases; unmatched junction bases: 4. Germline values: CDR1 LNHDA, CDR2 SQIVND (reference sequence). CDR3 loop: CASSRGQAMNTEAFF. In nucleotides, the CDR3 is TGTGCCAGTAGTAGGGGACAGGCCATGAACACTGAAGCTTTCTTT. The whole variable domain, remainder taken from reference TRBV19 and TRBJ1-1, is DGGITQSPKYLFRKEGQNVTLSCEQNLNHDAMYWYRQDPGQGLRLIYYSQIVNDFQKGDIAEGYSVSREKKESFPLTVTSAQKNPTAFYLCASSRGQAMNTEAFFGQGTRLTVV.

This chain connects TRBV27 to TRBJ1-1; 8 positions agree with TRBD1. CDR3 length: 18 residues. V shed 7 bases, J shed 2 bases, and the junction held 18 bases outside the gene matches. The germline gives CDR1 MNHEY, CDR2 SMNVEV (reference sequence). The CDR3 loop reads CASISSVRRTGINTEAFF. CDR3 DNA: TGTGCCAGCATTTCCTCCGTCCGTCGGACAGGGATAAACACTGAAGCTTTCTTT.

DNA of the CDR3: TGCGCCAGCAGCCAAGATCCCGGGGGCTACGAGCAGTACTTC. Its protein product is CASSQDPGGYEQYF. V gene TRBV4-3 combines with J gene TRBJ2-7; D perhaps matches TRBD2 (6 bases). Germline V gene sequence: CDR1 LGHNA, CDR2 YSLEER. The CDR3 covers 14 residues. V gave up 0 bases and J gave up 3 bases, with 9 bases separating them.

J is TRBJ1-5 and V is TRBV23-1; D gene uncertain. TRBV23-1 is identified as an open reading frame with a role that is uncertain. The CDR3 extends over 15 amino acids. V was clipped by 2 bases and J by 11 bases, with 19 bases between them. This CDR3 reads CASSQDGFPGVSQHF. In DNA, the CDR3 is TGCGCCAGCAGTCAAGACGGGTTCCCGGGTGTGTCCCAGCATTTT.

The gene calls are TRBV19 and TRBJ2-1; 10 positions match TRBD2. The CDR3 loop spans 18 amino acids. CDR1 and CDR2 (germline): LNHDA, SQIVND (reference sequence). Trimming at V came to 10 bases and at J to 8 bases, leaving 23 bases not matched to a gene. CDR3 nucleotides: TGTGCCACCCAGGGTGGAACGACCTCTAGCGGGAGCCTTTATGAGCAGTTCTTC. Encoded protein: CATQGGTTSSGSLYEQFF.

V usage is TRBV6-1 and J usage is TRBJ2-7; 10 bases match TRBD2. The CDR3 covers 15 residues. Looked up from germline, CDR1 is MNHNS and CDR2 is SASEGT. The V and J ends lost 3 bases and 3 bases, in that order; junction bases with no gene match: 5. DNA for the CDR3: TGTGCCAGCAGTGAGCGGCTAGCGGGAGTCTACGAGCAGTACTTC. Its protein is CASSERLAGVYEQYF.

This chain links TRBV15 with TRBJ1-4; tentatively, D is TRBD1 (6 bases). The CDR3 is made up of 15 amino acids. V lost 0 bases and J 1 base, leaving 6 bases between the germline ends. Germline CDR1 reads LNHNV; CDR2 reads YYDKDF (reference sequence). The CDR3: CATSRDRGTNEKLFF. CDR3 bases: TGTGCCACCAGCAGAGACAGGGGAACTAATGAAAAACTGTTTTTT.

This rearrangement joins TRBV9 to TRBJ2-3, with D perhaps matching TRBD2 (6 bases). V lost 3 bases and J lost 4, with 12 bases in between. The CDR3 contains 14 residues. The germline V gene encodes CDR1 SGDLS and CDR2 YYNGEE. The CDR3 DNA follows: TGTGCCAGCAGCGGGACCCCGGGGGCAGATACGCAGTATTTT. It translates to CASSGTPGADTQYF.

The chain uses TRBV5-6 and TRBJ2-7; D is possibly TRBD1 (6 bases). Germline CDR1 and CDR2: SGHDT and YYEEEE. The CDR3 runs 12 residues. V gave up 2 bases and J gave up 3 bases, with 6 bases separating them. CDR3 coding DNA: TGTGCCAGCAGCTTACAGGGCTACGAGCAGTACTTC. Encoded protein: CASSLQGYEQYF.

V usage is TRBV7-2 and J usage is TRBJ2-7; the match to TRBD2 covers 12 bases. The CDR3 totals 15 residues. The V and J ends lost 5 bases and 6 bases, in that order; junction bases with no gene match: 8. Germline CDR1 and CDR2: SGHTA and FQGNSA. The CDR3 nucleotides read TGTGCCAGCAGCCTCCGGACTAGCGGGATAGGCGAGCAGTACTTC. Translated, it gives CASSLRTSGIGEQYF.

The chain recombines TRBV18 with TRBJ2-1, with TRBD2 as a possible D gene (6 bases). This CDR3 is 17 amino acids long. Trimming took off 4 bases at V and 0 bases at J, with 16 bases between the two ends. Germline V gene data show CDR1 as KGHSH and CDR2 as LQKENI. As DNA, the CDR3 is TGTGCCAGCTCACGAGATAGCGGTTACATCTCCTACAATGAGCAGTTCTTC. Protein: CASSRDSGYISYNEQFF.

The chain links TRBV27 to TRBJ1-5; 9 nucleotides align to TRBD1. Germline-derived CDR1 and CDR2 are MNHEY and SMNVEV (reference sequence). The V and J ends lost 5 bases and 3 bases, in that order; junction bases with no gene match: 11. The CDR3 has 17 residues. CDR3 region: CASSTTGGRDNNQPQHF. The CDR3 coding sequence is TGTGCCAGCAGTACGACAGGGGGAAGAGATAACAATCAGCCCCAGCATTTT.

CDR3 residues: CASSLQGFSYNEQFF. CDR3 bases: TGTGCCAGCTCCCTTCAGGGGTTCTCCTACAATGAGCAGTTCTTC. This sequence joins TRBV18 and TRBJ2-1, with a tentative D call TRBD1 (6 bases). The CDR3 is 15 amino acids. Germline CDR1 and CDR2: KGHSH and LQKENI. Trimming shortened V by 6 bases and J by 0 bases, and 12 bases separated the two germline ends.